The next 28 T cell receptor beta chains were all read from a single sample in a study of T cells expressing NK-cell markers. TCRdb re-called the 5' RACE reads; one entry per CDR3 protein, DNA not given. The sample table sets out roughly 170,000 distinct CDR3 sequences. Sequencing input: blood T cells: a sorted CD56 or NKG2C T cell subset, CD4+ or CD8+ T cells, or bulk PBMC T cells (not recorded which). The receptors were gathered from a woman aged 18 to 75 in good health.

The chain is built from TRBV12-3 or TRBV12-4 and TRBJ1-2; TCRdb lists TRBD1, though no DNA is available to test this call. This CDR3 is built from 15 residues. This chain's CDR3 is CASSLLGARIDGYTF.

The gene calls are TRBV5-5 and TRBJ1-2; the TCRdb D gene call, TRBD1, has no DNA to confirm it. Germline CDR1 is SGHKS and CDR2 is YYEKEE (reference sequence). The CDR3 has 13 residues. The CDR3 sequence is CASSQGGGFGYTF.

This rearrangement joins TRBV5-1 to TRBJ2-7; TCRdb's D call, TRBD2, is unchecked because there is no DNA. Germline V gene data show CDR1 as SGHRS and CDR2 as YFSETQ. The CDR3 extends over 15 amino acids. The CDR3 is CASSLTGLVSYEQYF. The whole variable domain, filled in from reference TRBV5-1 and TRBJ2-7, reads KAGVTQTPRYLIKTRGQQVTLSCSPISGHRSVSWYQQTPGQGLQFLFEYFSETQRNKGNFPGRFSGRQFSNSRSEMNVSTLELGDSALYLCASSLTGLVSYEQYFGPGTRLTVT.

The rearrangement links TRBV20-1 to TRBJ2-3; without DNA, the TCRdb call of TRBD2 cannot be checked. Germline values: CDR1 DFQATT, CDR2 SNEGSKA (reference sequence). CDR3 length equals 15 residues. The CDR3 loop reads CSASPSSGGADTQYF.

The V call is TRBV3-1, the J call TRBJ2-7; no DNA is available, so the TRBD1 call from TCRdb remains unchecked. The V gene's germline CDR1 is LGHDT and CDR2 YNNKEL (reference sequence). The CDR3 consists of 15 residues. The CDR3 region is CASSQPLIDRGPKYF.

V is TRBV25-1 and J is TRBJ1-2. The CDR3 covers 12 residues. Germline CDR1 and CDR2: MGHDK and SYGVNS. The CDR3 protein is CASSDTGYGYTF.

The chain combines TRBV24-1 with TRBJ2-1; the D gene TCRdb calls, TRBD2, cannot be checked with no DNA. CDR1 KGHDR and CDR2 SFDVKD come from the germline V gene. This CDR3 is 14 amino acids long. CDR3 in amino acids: CATSDPSRDNEQFF.

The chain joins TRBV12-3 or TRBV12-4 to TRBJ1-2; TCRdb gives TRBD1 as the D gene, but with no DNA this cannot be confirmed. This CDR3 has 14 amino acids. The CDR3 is CASSPTGGNYGYTF.

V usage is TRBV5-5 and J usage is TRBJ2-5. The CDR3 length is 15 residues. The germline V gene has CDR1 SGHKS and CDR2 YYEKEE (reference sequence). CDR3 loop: CASSLASGVQETQYF.

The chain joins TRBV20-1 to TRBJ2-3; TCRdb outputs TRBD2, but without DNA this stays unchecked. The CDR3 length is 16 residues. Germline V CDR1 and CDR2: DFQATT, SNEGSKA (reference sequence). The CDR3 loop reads CSARGPSGRFTDTQYF.

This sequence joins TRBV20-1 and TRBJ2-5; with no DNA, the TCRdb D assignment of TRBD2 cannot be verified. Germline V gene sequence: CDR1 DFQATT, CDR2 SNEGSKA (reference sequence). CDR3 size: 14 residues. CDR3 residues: CSARTFGGSETQYF.

The CDR3 sequence: CSASGQGFADTQYF. J is TRBJ2-3 and V is TRBV20-1; TCRdb indicates TRBD1, and absent DNA this call remains unverified. The CDR3 length is 14 residues. Germline V CDR1 and CDR2: DFQATT, SNEGSKA (reference sequence).

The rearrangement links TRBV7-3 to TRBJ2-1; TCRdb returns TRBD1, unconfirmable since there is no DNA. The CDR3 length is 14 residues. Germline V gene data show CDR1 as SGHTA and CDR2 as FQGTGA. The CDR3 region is CASSTRPTGGEQFF.

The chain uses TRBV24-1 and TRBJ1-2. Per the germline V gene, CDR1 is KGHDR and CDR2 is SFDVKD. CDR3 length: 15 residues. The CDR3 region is CATSDRTADNYGYTF.

The CDR3 is CASSFGLAGTDTQYF. The chain is built from TRBV7-3 and TRBJ2-3; TCRdb lists TRBD2, though no DNA is available to test this call. Germline values: CDR1 SGHTA, CDR2 FQGTGA. This CDR3 spans 15 amino acids.

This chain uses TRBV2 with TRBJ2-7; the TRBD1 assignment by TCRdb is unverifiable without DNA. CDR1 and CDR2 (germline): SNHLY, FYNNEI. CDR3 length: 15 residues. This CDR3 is CASGQGGALSYEQYF.

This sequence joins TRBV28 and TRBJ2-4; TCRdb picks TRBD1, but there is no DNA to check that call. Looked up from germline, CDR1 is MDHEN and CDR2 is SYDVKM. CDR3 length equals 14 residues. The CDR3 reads CASSPGGRGNIQYF.

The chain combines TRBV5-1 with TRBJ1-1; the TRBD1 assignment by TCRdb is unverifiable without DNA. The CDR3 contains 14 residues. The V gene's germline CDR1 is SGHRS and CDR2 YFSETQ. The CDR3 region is CASSSGQISTEAFF.

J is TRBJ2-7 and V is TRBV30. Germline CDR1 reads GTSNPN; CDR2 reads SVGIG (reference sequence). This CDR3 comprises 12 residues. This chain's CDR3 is CAWSVGAAEQYF.

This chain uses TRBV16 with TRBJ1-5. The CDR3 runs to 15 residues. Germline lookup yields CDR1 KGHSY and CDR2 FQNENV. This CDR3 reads CASSQFRNSNQPQHF.

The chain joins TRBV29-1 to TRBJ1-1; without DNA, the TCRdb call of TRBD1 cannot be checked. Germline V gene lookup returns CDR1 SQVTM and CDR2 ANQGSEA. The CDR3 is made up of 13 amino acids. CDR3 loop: CTARGQAATEAFF.

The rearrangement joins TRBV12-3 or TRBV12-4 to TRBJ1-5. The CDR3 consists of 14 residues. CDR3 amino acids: CASSLGRQGQPQHF.

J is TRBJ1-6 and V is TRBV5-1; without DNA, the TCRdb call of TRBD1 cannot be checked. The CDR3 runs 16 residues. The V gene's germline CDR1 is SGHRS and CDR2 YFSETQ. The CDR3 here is CASSLTGVVANSPLHF.

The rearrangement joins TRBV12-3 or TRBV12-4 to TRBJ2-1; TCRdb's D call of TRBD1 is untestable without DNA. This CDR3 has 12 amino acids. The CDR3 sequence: CASSPDSSGQFF.

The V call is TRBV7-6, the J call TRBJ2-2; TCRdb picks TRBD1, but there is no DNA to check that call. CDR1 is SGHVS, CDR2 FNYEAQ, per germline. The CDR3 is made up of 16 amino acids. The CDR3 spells CASSQGYRGPTGELFF.

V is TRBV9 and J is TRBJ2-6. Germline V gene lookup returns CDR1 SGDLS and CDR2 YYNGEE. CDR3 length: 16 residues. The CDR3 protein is CASSVGPFSGANVLTF.

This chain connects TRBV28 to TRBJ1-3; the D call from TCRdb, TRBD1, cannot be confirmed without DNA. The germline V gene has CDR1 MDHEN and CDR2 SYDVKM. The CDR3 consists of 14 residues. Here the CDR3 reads CASSSQGGGNTIYF. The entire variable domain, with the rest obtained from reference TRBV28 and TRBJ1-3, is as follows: DVKVTQSSRYLVKRTGEKVFLECVQDMDHENMFWYRQDPGLGLRLIYFSYDVKMKEKGDIPEGYSVSREKKERFSLILESASTNQTSMYLCASSSQGGGNTIYFGEGSWLTVV.

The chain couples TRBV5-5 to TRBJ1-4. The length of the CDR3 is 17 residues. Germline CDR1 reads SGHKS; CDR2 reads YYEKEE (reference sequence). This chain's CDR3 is CASSLGPAGIANEKLFF.